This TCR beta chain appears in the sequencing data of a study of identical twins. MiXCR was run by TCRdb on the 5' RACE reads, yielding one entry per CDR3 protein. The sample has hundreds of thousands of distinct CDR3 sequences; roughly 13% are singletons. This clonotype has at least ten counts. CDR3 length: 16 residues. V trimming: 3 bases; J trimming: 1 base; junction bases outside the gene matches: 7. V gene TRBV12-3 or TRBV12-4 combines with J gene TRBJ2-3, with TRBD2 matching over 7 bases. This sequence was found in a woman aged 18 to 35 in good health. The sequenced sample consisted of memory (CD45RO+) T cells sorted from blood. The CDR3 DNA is TGTGCCAGCAGTTTTTGGAGACTAGCAGGCACAGATACGCAGTATTTT. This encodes CASSFWRLAGTDTQYF.